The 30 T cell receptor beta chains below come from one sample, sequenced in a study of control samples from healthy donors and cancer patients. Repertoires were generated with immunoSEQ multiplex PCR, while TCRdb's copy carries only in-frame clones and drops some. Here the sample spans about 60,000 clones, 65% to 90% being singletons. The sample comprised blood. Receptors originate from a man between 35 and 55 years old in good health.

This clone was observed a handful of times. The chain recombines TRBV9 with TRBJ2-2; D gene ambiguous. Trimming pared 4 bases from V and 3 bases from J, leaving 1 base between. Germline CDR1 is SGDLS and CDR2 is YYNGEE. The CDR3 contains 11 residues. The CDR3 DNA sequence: TGTGCCAGCAGCTACACCGGGGAGCTGTTTTTT. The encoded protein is CASSYTGELFF.

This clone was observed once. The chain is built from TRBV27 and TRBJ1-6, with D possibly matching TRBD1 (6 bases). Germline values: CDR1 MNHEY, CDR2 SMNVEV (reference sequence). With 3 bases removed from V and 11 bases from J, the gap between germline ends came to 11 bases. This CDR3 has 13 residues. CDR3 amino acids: CASSFSGVPPLHF. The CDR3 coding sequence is TGTGCCAGCAGTTTCTCAGGGGTCCCACCCCTCCACTTT.

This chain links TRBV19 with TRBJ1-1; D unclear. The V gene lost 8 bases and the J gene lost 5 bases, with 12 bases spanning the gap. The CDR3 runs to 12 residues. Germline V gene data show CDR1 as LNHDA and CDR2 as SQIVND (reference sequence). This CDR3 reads CASLSTGTEAFF. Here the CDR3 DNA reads TGTGCCAGTCTATCTACCGGGACTGAAGCTTTCTTT.

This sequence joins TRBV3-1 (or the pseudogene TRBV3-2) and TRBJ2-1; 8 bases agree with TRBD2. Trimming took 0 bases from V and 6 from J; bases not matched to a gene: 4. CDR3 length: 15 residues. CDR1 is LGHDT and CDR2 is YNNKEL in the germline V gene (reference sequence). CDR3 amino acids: CASSQEGTRTNEQFF. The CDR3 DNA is TGTGCCAGCAGCCAAGAGGGGACTAGAACCAATGAGCAGTTCTTC.

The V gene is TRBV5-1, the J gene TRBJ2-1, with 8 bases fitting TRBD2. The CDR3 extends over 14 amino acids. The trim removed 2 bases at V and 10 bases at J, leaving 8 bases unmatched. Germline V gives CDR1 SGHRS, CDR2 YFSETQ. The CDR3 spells CASSFGARGGEQFF. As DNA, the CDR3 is TGCGCCAGCAGCTTTGGAGCTCGCGGGGGGGAGCAGTTCTTC.

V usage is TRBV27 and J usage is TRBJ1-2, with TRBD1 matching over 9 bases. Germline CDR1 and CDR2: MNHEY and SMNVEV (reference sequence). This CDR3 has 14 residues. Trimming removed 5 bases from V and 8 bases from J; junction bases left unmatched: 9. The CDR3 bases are TGTGCCAGCAGTGCTACAGGGGGCTTAACGGGCTACACCTTC. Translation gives CASSATGGLTGYTF.

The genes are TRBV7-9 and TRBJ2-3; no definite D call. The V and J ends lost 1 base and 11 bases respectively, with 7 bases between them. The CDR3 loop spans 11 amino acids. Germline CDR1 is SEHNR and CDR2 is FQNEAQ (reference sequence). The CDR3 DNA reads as TGTGCCAGCAGCTTAGGCCTAGTGCAGTATTTT. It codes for CASSLGLVQYF.

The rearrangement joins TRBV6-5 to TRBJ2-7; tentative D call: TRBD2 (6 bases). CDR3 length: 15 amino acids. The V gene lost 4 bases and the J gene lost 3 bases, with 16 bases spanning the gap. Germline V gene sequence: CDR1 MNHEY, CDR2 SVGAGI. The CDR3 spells CASSSRGIWSYEQYF. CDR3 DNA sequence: TGTGCCAGCAGTTCACGGGGGATATGGAGCTACGAGCAGTACTTC.

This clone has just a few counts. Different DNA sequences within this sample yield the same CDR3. The CDR3 region has the DNA TGCGCCAGCAGCCAAGATCCCCCACCTTCCACAGATACGCAGTATTTT. It encodes CASSQDPPPSTDTQYF. This chain links TRBV4-3 with TRBJ2-3, with no clear D. Trimming cost V 0 bases and J 2 bases, with 12 bases left between them. CDR1 is LGHNA, CDR2 YSLEER, per germline. The length of the CDR3 is 16 residues.

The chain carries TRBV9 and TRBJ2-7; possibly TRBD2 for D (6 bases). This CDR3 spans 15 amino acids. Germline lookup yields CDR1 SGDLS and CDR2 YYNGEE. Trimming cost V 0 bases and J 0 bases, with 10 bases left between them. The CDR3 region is CASSVEEGSSYEQYF. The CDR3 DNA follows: TGTGCCAGCAGCGTAGAGGAGGGGAGCTCCTACGAGCAGTACTTC.

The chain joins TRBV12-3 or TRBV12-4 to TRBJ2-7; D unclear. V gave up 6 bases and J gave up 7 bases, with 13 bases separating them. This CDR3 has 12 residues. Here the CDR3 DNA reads TGTGCCAGCAGCCCCAGGCCCACAGAGCAGTACTTC. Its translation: CASSPRPTEQYF.

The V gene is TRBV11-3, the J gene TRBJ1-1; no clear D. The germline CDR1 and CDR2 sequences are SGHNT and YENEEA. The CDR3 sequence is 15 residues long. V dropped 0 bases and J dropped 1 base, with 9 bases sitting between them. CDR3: CASSLDSGRNTEAFF. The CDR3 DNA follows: TGTGCCAGCAGCTTAGATTCAGGCAGGAACACTGAAGCTTTCTTT.

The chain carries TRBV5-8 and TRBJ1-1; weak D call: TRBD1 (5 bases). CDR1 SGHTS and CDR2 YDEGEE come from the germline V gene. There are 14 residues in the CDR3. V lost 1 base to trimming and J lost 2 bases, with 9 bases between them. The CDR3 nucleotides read TGTGCCAGCAGCTTGAGGGGATTTAACACTGAAGCTTTCTTT. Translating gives CASSLRGFNTEAFF.

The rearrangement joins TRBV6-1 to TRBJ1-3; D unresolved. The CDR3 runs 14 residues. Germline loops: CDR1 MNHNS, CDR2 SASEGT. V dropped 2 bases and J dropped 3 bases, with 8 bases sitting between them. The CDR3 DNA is TGTGCCAGCAGTGAATCCCCGGTTGGAAACACCATATATTTT. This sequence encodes CASSESPVGNTIYF.

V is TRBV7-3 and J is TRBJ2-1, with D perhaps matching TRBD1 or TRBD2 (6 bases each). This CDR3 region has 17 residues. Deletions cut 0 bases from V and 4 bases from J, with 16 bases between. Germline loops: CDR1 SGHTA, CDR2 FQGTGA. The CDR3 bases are TGTGCCAGCAGCTTAACGGTCCTAGGGGGAGGATACAATGAGCAGTTCTTC. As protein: CASSLTVLGGGYNEQFF.

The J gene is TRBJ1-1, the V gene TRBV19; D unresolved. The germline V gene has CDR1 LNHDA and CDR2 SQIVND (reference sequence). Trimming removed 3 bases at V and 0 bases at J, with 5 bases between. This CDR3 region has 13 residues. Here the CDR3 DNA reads TGTGCCAGTAGTATTACCTTGAACACTGAAGCTTTCTTT. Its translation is CASSITLNTEAFF.

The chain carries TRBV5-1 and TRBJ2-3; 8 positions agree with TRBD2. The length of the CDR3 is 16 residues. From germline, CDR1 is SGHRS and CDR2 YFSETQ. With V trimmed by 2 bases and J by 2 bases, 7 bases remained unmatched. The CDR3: CASSFPAGVTTDTQYF. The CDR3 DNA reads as TGCGCCAGCAGCTTCCCAGCGGGGGTTACCACAGATACGCAGTATTTT.

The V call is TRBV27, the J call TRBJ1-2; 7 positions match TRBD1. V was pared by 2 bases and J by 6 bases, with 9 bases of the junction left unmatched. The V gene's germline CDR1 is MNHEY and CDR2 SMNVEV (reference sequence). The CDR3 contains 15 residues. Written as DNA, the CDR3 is TGTGCCAGCAGTTTAACCCCGACAGGGAGTGATGGCTACACCTTC. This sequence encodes CASSLTPTGSDGYTF.

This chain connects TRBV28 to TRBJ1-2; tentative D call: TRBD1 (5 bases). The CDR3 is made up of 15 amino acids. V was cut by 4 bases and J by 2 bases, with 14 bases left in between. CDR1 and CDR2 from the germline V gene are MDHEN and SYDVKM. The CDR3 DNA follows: TGTGCCAGCAGTTCGTCAGGGCCTCTAAACTATGGCTACACCTTC. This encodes CASSSSGPLNYGYTF.

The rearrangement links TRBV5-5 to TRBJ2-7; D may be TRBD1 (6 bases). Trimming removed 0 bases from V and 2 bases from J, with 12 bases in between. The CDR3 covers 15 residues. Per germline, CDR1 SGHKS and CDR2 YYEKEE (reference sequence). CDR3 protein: CASSLVGDNTYEQYF. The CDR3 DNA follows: TGTGCCAGCAGCTTGGTAGGGGACAACACCTACGAGCAGTACTTC. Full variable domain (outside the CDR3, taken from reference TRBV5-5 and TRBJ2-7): DAGVTQSPTHLIKTRGQQVTLRCSPISGHKSVSWYQQVLGQGPQFIFQYYEKEERGRGNFPDRFSARQFPNYSSELNVNALLLGDSALYLCASSLVGDNTYEQYFGPGTRLTVT.

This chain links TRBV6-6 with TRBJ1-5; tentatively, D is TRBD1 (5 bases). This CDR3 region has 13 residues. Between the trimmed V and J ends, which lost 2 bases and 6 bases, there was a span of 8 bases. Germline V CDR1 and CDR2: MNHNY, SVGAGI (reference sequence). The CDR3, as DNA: TGTGCCAGCAGTTACGGGGACGGTCAGCCCCAGCATTTT. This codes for CASSYGDGQPQHF.

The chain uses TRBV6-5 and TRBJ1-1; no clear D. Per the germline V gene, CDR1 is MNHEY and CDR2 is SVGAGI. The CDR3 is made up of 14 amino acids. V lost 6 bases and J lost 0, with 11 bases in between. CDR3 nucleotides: TGTGCCAGCAGCTGGACGGCCGTGAACACTGAAGCTTTCTTT. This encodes CASSWTAVNTEAFF.

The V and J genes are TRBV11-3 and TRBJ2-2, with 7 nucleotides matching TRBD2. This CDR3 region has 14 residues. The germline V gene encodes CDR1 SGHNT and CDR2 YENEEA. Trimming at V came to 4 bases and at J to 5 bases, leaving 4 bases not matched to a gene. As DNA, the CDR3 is TGTGCCAGCAGCTCACTAGCGCGAACCGGGGAGCTGTTTTTT. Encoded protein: CASSSLARTGELFF.

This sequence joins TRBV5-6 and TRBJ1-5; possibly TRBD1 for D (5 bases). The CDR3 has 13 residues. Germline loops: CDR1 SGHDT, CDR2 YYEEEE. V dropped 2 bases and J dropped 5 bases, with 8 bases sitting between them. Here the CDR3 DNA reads TGTGCCAGCAGCTTTGGGGGGGATCAGCCCCAGCATTTT. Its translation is CASSFGGDQPQHF.

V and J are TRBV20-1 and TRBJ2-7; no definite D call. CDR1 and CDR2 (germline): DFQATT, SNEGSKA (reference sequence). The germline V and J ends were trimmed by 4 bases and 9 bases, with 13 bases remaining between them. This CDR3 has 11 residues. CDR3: CSAIPRTGQYF. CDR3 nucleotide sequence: TGCAGTGCTATCCCAAGGACGGGGCAGTACTTC.

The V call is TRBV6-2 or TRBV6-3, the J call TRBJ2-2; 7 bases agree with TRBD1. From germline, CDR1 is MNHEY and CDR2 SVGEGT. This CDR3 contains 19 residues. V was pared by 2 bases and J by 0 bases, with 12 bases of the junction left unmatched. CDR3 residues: CASSYDRQGFSANTGELFF. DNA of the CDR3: TGTGCCAGCAGTTACGACCGACAGGGTTTTTCGGCGAACACCGGGGAGCTGTTTTTT.

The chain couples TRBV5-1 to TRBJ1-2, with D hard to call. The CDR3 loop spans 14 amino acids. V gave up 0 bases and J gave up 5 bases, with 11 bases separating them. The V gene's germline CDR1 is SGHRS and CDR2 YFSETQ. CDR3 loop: CASSLEPGRYGYTF. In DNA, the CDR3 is TGCGCCAGCAGCTTGGAACCAGGAAGATATGGCTACACCTTC. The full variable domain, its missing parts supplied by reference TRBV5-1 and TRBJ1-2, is KAGVTQTPRYLIKTRGQQVTLSCSPISGHRSVSWYQQTPGQGLQFLFEYFSETQRNKGNFPGRFSGRQFSNSRSEMNVSTLELGDSALYLCASSLEPGRYGYTFGSGTRLTVV.

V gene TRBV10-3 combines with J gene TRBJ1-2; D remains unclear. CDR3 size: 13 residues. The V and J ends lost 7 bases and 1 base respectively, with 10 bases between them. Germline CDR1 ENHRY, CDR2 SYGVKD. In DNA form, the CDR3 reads TGTGCCATCACCCGACTGGATAACTATGGCTACACCTTC. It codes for CAITRLDNYGYTF.

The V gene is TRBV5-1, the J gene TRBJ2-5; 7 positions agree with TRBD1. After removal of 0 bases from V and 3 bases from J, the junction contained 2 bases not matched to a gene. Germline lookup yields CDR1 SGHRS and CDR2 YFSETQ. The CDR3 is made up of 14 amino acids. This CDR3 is CASSLGGTEETQYF. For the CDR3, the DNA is TGCGCCAGCAGCTTGGGGGGGACAGAAGAGACCCAGTACTTC.

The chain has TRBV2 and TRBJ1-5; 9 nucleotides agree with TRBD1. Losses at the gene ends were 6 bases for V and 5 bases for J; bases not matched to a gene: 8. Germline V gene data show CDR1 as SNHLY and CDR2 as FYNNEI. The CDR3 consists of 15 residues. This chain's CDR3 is CASSALWTGDQPQHF. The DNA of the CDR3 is TGTGCCAGCAGCGCACTCTGGACAGGGGATCAGCCCCAGCATTTT.